A selection of T cell receptor beta chains follows, all from one sample in a study of CD8+ T cells in alopecia areata. Here immunoSEQ multiplex PCR was the method, and the copy in TCRdb shows in-frame clones only, minus some. The sample consists of around 150,000 clones, around three fifths of them appearing once. Sample: CD4+ T cells sorted from blood, taken at week 24, from a patient treated with tofacitinib. The receptors shown here come from a human donor with alopecia areata. CDR3s include the opening cysteine and the closing phenylalanine or tryptophan. Fields, in order: D gene, clone size, J gene, V gene, CDR3 DNA, CDR3 protein. D genes are given only for firm matches. Only part of the rows carry a size: once, few, many, or a class if the clone is expanded.

D gene: NA
clone size: NA
J gene: TRBJ1-2
V gene: TRBV6-4
CDR3 DNA: TGTGCCAGCAGTGACTCGCAGGGGTATGGCTACACCTTC
CDR3 protein: CASSDSQGYGYTF

D gene: TRBD2
clone size: NA
J gene: TRBJ2-1
V gene: TRBV5-4
CDR3 DNA: TGTGCCAGCAGCGGGCTAGCGGGGGGGGACAATGAGCAGTTCTTC
CDR3 protein: CASSGLAGGDNEQFF

D gene: NA
clone size: few
J gene: TRBJ2-6
V gene: TRBV7-3
CDR3 DNA: TGTGCCAGCACCCAGGGTACTGGGGCCAACGTCCTGACTTTC
CDR3 protein: CASTQGTGANVLTF

D gene: NA
clone size: NA
J gene: TRBJ1-1
V gene: TRBV6-4
CDR3 DNA: TGTGCCAAACTATCAGTCTGGGGTCGTATCACTGAAGCTTTCTTT
CDR3 protein: CAKLSVWGRITEAFF

D gene: NA
clone size: NA
J gene: TRBJ2-6
V gene: TRBV5-6
CDR3 DNA: TGTGCCAGCAGTCGAGTCGGGGAAGGGGCCAACGTCCTGACTTTC
CDR3 protein: CASSRVGEGANVLTF

D gene: NA
clone size: few
J gene: TRBJ1-1
V gene: TRBV19
CDR3 DNA: TGTGCCAGTAGTAAATCAGGAGCCATGAACACTGAAGCTTTCTTT
CDR3 protein: CASSKSGAMNTEAFF

D gene: NA
clone size: few
J gene: TRBJ1-1
V gene: TRBV11-1
CDR3 DNA: TGTGCCAGCAGTTTGACCGTAAACACTGAAGCTTTCTTT
CDR3 protein: CASSLTVNTEAFF

D gene: NA
clone size: NA
J gene: TRBJ2-3
V gene: TRBV11-2
CDR3 DNA: TGTGCCAGCAGCTTAGAGCCAGGCCCTTACACAGATACGCAGTATTTT
CDR3 protein: CASSLEPGPYTDTQYF

D gene: NA
clone size: few
J gene: TRBJ2-2
V gene: TRBV27
CDR3 DNA: TGTGCCAGCAGTTTCTTCGGGGAGCTGTTTTTT
CDR3 protein: CASSFFGELFF

D gene: NA
clone size: few
J gene: TRBJ2-2
V gene: TRBV7-8
CDR3 DNA: TGTGCCAGCAGCGTGGACGGCTTGAACACCGGGGAGCTGTTTTTT
CDR3 protein: CASSVDGLNTGELFF

D gene: TRBD1
clone size: many
J gene: TRBJ1-2
V gene: TRBV6-1
CDR3 DNA: TGTGCCAGCTGGGAGACAGGGAGGGGCTACACCTTC
CDR3 protein: CASWETGRGYTF

D gene: NA
clone size: NA
J gene: TRBJ1-1
V gene: TRBV2
CDR3 DNA: TGTGCCAGCAGTGAACTGGGGGGGAACACTGAAGCTTTCTTT
CDR3 protein: CASSELGGNTEAFF

D gene: NA
clone size: NA
J gene: TRBJ1-3
V gene: TRBV29-1
CDR3 DNA: TGCAGCGTCCTGGCGGGACGGGGAAACACCATATATTTT
CDR3 protein: CSVLAGRGNTIYF

D gene: NA
clone size: NA
J gene: TRBJ1-5
V gene: TRBV5-6
CDR3 DNA: TGTGCCAGCAGCTTGGTGCGCAAGTTGGATCAGCCCCAGCATTTT
CDR3 protein: CASSLVRKLDQPQHF

D gene: NA
clone size: few
J gene: TRBJ2-7
V gene: TRBV5-1
CDR3 DNA: TGCGCCAGCAGCATGGATGGCTACGAGCAGTACTTC
CDR3 protein: CASSMDGYEQYF

D gene: NA
clone size: once
J gene: TRBJ1-1
V gene: TRBV4-2
CDR3 DNA: TGTGCCAGCAGCCAAGATGTGAACACTGAAGCTTTCTTT
CDR3 protein: CASSQDVNTEAFF

D gene: TRBD1
clone size: NA
J gene: TRBJ2-6
V gene: TRBV9
CDR3 DNA: TGTGCCAGCGCCTCGGGCAGGGGGACACCTGGGGCCAACGTCCTGACTTTC
CDR3 protein: CASASGRGTPGANVLTF

D gene: NA
clone size: NA
J gene: TRBJ2-2
V gene: TRBV6-5
CDR3 DNA: TGTGCCAGCAGTAACCAGGGCCGGGAGCTGTTTTTT
CDR3 protein: CASSNQGRELFF

D gene: NA
clone size: few
J gene: TRBJ1-6
V gene: TRBV7-9
CDR3 DNA: TGTGCCAGCAGCTTACTCCAGGGGAATAATTCACCCCTCCACTTT
CDR3 protein: CASSLLQGNNSPLHF

D gene: NA
clone size: NA
J gene: TRBJ2-3
V gene: TRBV29-1
CDR3 DNA: TGCAGCCCCAAGCGGGACAGGCTTGCAAACCGTGGGGATACGCAGTATTTT
CDR3 protein: CSPKRDRLANRGDTQYF

D gene: NA
clone size: NA
J gene: TRBJ2-6
V gene: TRBV5-1
CDR3 DNA: TGCGCCACCACCCATTTCTCTGGGGCCAACGTCCTGACTTTC
CDR3 protein: CATTHFSGANVLTF

D gene: NA
clone size: NA
J gene: TRBJ1-5
V gene: TRBV29-1
CDR3 DNA: TGCAGCGTGTCGACATCAACCCAAGGTCAGCCCCAGCATTTT
CDR3 protein: CSVSTSTQGQPQHF